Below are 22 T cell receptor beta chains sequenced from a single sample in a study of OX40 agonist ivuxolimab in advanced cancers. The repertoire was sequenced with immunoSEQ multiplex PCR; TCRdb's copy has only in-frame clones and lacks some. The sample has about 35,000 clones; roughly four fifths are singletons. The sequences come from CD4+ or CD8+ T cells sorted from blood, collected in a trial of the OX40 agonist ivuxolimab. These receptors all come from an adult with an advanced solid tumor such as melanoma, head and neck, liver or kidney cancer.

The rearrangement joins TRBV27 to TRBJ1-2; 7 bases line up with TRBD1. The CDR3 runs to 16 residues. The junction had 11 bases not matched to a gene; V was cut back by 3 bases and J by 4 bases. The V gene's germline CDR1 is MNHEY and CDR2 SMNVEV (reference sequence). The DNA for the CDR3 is TGTGCCAGCAGTTTTATAGAGGGGGCGTTTAGCTATGGCTACACCTTC. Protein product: CASSFIEGAFSYGYTF.

CDR3 loop: CASSLGGVTEAFF. The CDR3 region has the DNA TGCGCCAGCAGCCTAGGGGGGGTCACTGAAGCTTTCTTT. The chain couples TRBV4-1 to TRBJ1-1; maybe TRBD1 (6 bases). The germline CDR1 and CDR2 sequences are MGHRA and YSYEKL. The CDR3 has 13 residues. V lost 4 bases, J lost 4 bases, and 10 bases lay in between.

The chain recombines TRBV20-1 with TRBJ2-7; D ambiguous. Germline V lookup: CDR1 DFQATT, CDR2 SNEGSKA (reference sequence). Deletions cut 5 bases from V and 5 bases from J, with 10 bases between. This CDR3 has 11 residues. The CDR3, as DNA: TGCAGTGCTCTCGTAGACCACGAGCAGTACTTC. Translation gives CSALVDHEQYF.

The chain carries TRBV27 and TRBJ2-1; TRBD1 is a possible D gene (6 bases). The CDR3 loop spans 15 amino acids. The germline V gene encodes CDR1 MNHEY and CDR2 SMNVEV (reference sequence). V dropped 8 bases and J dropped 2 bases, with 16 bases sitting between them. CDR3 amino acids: CASRLGASTYNEQFF. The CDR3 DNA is TGTGCCAGCCGATTGGGGGCTAGCACCTACAATGAGCAGTTCTTC.

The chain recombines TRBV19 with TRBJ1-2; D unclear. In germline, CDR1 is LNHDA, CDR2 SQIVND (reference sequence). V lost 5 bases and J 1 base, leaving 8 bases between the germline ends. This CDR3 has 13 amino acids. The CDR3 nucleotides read TGTGCCAGTAGTTCCGAGGGTAACTATGGCTACACCTTC. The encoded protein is CASSSEGNYGYTF.

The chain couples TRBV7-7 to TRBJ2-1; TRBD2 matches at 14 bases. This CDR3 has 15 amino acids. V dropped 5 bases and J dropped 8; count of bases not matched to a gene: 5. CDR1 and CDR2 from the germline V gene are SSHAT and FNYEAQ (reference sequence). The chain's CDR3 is CASSPGLAGEDEQFF. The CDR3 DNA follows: TGTGCCAGCAGCCCGGGACTAGCGGGAGAGGATGAGCAGTTCTTC.

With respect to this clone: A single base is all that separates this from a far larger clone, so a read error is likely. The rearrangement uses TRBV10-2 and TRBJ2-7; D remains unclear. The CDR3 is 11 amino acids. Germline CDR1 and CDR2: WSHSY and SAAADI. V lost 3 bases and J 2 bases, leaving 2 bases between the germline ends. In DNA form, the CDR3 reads TGCGCCAGCAGTGACGCCTACGAGCAGTACTTC. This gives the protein CASSDAYEQYF.

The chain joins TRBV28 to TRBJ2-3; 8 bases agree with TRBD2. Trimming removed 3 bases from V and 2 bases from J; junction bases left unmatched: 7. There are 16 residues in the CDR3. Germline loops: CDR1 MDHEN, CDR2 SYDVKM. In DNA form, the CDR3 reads TGTGCCAGCAGTTTCGTGATAGCGGGGTTCACAGATACGCAGTATTTT. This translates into CASSFVIAGFTDTQYF.

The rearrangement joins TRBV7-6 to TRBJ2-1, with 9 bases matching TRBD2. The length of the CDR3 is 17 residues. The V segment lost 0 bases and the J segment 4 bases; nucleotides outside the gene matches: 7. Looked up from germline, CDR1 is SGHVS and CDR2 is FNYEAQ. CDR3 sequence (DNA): TGTGCCAGCAGCTTAGCGGCTAGCGGGGAGACATACAATGAGCAGTTCTTC. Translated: CASSLAASGETYNEQFF.

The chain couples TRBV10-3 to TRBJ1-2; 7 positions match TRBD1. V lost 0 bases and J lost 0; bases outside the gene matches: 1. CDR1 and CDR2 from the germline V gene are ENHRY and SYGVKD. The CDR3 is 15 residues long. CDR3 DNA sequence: TGTGCCATCAGTGAGTCGGGACAGCCTAACTATGGCTACACCTTC. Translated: CAISESGQPNYGYTF.

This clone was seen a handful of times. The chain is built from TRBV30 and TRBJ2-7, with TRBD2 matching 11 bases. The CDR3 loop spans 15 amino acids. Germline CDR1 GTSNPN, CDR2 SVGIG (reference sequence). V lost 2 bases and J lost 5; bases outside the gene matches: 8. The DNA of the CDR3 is TGTGCCTGGAGTCCAAGGGGACTAGCGGTTCACGAGCAGTACTTC. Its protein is CAWSPRGLAVHEQYF.

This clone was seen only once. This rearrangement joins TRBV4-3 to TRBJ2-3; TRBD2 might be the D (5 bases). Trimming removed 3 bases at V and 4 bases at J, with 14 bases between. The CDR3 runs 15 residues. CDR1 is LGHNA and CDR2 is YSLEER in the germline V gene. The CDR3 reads CASSQGVAGADTQYF. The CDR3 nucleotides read TGCGCCAGCAGCCAGGGAGTGGCCGGCGCAGATACGCAGTATTTT.

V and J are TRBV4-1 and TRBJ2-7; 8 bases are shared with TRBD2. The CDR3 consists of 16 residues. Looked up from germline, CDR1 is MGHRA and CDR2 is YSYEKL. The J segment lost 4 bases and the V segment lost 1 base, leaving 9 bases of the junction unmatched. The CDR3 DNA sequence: TGCGCCAGCAGCCAAGGGCCGGGAGGGGCTGGGTACGAGCAGTACTTC. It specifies CASSQGPGGAGYEQYF.

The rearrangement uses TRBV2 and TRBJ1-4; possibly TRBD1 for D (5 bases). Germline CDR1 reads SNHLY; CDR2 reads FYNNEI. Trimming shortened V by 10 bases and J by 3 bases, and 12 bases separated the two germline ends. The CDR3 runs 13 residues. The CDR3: CATEGRANEKLFF. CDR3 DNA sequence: TGTGCCACCGAGGGCAGGGCTAATGAAAAACTGTTTTTT.

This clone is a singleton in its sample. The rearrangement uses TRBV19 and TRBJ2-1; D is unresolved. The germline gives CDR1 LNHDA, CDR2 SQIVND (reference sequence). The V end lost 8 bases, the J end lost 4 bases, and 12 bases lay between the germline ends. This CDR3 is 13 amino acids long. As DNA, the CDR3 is TGTGCCAGTGCCCCTCTCTCGTACAATGAGCAGTTCTTC. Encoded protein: CASAPLSYNEQFF.

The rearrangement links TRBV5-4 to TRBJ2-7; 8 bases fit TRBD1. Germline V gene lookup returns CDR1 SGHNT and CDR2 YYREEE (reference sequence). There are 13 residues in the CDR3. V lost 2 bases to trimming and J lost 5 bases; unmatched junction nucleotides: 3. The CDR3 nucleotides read TGTGCCAGCAGCTTTCAGGGGGCCAACGAGCAGTACTTC. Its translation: CASSFQGANEQYF. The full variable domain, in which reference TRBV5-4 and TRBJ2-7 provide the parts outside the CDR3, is ETGVTQSPTHLIKTRGQQVTLRCSSQSGHNTVSWYQQALGQGPQFIFQYYREEENGRGNFPPRFSGLQFPNYSSELNVNALELDDSALYLCASSFQGANEQYFGPGTRLTVT.

The CDR3 region is CSVEGLDGGYEQFF. CDR3 nucleotide sequence: TGCAGCGTTGAAGGCCTCGACGGGGGATATGAGCAGTTCTTC. The chain couples TRBV29-1 to TRBJ2-1; a possible D gene is TRBD2 (6 bases). The CDR3 length is 14 residues. Per germline, CDR1 SQVTM and CDR2 ANQGSEA. Trimming took 1 base from V and 8 from J, leaving 15 bases between them.

For the CDR3, the DNA is TGCGCCAGCAGCGCCGCATACACCGGGGAGCTGTTTTTT. It is translated as CASSAAYTGELFF. The genes are TRBV5-1 and TRBJ2-2; D unresolved. Trimming took off 4 bases at V and 3 bases at J, with 7 bases between the two ends. The CDR3 is 13 amino acids. Per the germline V gene, CDR1 is SGHRS and CDR2 is YFSETQ.

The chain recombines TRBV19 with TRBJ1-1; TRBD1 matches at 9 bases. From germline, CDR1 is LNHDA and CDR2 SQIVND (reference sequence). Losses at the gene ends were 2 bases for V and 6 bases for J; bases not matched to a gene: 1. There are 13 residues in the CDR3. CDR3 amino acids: CASSITGGSEAFF. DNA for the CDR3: TGTGCCAGTAGTATAACAGGGGGCTCTGAAGCTTTCTTT. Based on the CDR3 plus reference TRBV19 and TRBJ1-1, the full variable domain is DGGITQSPKYLFRKEGQNVTLSCEQNLNHDAMYWYRQDPGQGLRLIYYSQIVNDFQKGDIAEGYSVSREKKESFPLTVTSAQKNPTAFYLCASSITGGSEAFFGQGTRLTVV.

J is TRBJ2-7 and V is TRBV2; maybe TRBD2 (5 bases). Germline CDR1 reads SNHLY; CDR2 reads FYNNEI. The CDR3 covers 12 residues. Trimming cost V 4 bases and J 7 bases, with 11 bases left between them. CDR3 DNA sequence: TGTGCCAGCAGTGCCCCGGACTTGGAGCAGTACTTC. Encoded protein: CASSAPDLEQYF.

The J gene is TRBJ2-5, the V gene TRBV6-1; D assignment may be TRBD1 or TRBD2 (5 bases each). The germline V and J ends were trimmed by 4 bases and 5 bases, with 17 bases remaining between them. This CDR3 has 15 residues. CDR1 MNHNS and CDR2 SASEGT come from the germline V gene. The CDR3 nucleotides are TGTGCCAGCAGTGCCTGGGACGGACCGGGGGAGACCCAGTACTTC. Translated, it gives CASSAWDGPGETQYF.

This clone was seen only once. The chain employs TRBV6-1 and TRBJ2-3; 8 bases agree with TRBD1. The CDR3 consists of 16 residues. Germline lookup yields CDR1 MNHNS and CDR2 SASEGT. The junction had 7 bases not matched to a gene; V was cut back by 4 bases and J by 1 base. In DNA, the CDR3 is TGTGCCAGCAGTGTCTCAGGGGGCACGGGCACAGATACGCAGTATTTT. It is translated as CASSVSGGTGTDTQYF.